The T cell receptor beta chain described here comes from a study of technical replicates of blood from a few donors. Germline V gene sequence: CDR1 MDHEN, CDR2 SYDVKM. The CDR3 is made up of 14 amino acids. V lost 5 bases and J lost 2; bases outside the gene matches: 3. TCRdb's table, derived via immunoSEQ multiplex PCR, lists solely in-frame clones and lacks some. The sample lists 83,000 or so clones, more than 90% occurring once. V and J are TRBV28 and TRBJ2-7, with TRBD2 matching 10 bases. Sample: T cells isolated from PBMCs. The clonotype originates from a human donor in good health. CDR3 DNA sequence: TGTGCCAGCAGTAGACTAGCGGGCACCTACGAGCAGTACTTC. Translating it yields CASSRLAGTYEQYF. The full variable domain, completed using reference TRBV28 and TRBJ2-7, is DVKVTQSSRYLVKRTGEKVFLECVQDMDHENMFWYRQDPGLGLRLIYFSYDVKMKEKGDIPEGYSVSREKKERFSLILESASTNQTSMYLCASSRLAGTYEQYFGPGTRLTVT.